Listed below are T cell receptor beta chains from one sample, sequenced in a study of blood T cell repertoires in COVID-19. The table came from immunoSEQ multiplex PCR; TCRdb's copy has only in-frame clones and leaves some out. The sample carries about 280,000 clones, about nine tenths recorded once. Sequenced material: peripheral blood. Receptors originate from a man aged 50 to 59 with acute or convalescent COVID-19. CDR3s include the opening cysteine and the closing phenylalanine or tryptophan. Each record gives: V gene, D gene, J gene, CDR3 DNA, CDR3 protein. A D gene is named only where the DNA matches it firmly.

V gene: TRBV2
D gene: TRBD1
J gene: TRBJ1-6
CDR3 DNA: TGTGCCAGCAGTGAAGCGCGGACAGGAGGGAATTCACCCCTCCACTTT
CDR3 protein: CASSEARTGGNSPLHF

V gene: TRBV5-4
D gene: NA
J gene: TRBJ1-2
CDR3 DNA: TGTGCCAGCAGCTTCTCGACAGCAGGACCCATCTATGGCTACACCTTC
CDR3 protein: CASSFSTAGPIYGYTF

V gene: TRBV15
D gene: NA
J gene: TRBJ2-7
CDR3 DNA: TGTGCCACCAGCAGTTTGAAGGTGTCAGGGGATGCCTACGAGCAGTACTTC
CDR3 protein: CATSSLKVSGDAYEQYF

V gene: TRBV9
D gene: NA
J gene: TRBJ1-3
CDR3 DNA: TGTGCCAGCAGCGTAAATTACAGGGACTCTGGAAACACCATATATTTT
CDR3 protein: CASSVNYRDSGNTIYF

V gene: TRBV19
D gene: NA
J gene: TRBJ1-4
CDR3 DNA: TGTGCCAGTAGTCCGAACGGACAAGCTGGTAATGAAAAACTGTTTTTT
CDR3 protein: CASSPNGQAGNEKLFF

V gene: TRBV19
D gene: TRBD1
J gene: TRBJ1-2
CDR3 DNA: TGTGCCAGTAGCCTATCCGGGACAGGACCCTACTATGGCTACACCTTC
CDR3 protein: CASSLSGTGPYYGYTF

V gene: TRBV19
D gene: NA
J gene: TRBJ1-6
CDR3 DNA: TGTGCCACCCATTCTGACAGGACCTATAATTCACCCCTCCACTTT
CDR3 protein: CATHSDRTYNSPLHF

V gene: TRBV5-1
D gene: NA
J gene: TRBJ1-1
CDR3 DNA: TGCGCCAGCAGCCCGGACGCAGGGCTGAACACTGAAGCTTTCTTT
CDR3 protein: CASSPDAGLNTEAFF

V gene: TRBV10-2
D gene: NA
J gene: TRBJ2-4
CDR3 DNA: TGCGCCAGCAGTGAGGAGGGACTAGCCAAAAACATTCAGTACTTC
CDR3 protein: CASSEEGLAKNIQYF

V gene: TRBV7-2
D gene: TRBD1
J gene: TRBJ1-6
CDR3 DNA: TGTGCCAGCAGCCCCGGGACAGGGGATTACTCACCCCTCCACTTT
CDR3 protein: CASSPGTGDYSPLHF

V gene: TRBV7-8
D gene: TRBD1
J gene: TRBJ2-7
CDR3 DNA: TGTGCCAGCAGCTTCGACAGGGGGCCCTACGAGCAGTACTTC
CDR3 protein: CASSFDRGPYEQYF

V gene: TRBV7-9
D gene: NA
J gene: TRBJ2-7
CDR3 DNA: TGTGCCAGCAGCTCTCTTTGGGAGTCCTACGAGCAGTACTTC
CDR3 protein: CASSSLWESYEQYF

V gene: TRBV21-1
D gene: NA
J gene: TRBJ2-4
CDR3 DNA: TGTGCCAGCAGCCGCGGTTCTCTAGCCAAAAACATTCAGTACTTC
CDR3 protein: CASSRGSLAKNIQYF

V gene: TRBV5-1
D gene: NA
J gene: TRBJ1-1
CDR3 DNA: TGCGCCAGCAGAGAAGGGGAGGGTACGGGGGAAGCTTTCTTT
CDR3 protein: CASREGEGTGEAFF

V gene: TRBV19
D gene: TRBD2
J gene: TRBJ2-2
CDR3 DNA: TGTGCCAGTAGATTAGCGGGGGGGCCGGGCACCGGGGAGCTGTTTTTT
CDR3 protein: CASRLAGGPGTGELFF

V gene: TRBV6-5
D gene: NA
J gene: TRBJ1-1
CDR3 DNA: TGTGCCAGCAGTTACCCCCCCGCTGGCTCCTTGGCTGAAGCTTTCTTT
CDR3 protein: CASSYPPAGSLAEAFF

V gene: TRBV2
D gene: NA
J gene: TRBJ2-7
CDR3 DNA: TGTGCCAGCAGTCCCGGGACAAGGTCGGGGGAGCAGTACTTC
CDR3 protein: CASSPGTRSGEQYF

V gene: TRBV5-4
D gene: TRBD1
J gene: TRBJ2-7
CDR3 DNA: TGTGCCAGCAGCCCCGATGGGGGACAGTCATCCTACGAGCAGTACTTC
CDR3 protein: CASSPDGGQSSYEQYF